The rows below give T cell receptor beta chains drawn from one sample of a study of cytomegalovirus exposure and HLA in healthy donors. Here immunoSEQ multiplex PCR was the method, and the copy in TCRdb shows in-frame clones only, minus some. The sample has about 78,000 clones, 60% to 80% seen once; the top ten hold around a quarter. Sequencing was done on a sample of PBMCs. These receptors were taken from a woman in her fifties or sixties in good health and CMV-seropositive. CDR3s include the opening cysteine and the closing phenylalanine or tryptophan. The D gene is left open where the match is weak. Expanded clones get a size class; other rows say once, few or many, or leave the size out.

v_gene,len,d_gene,j_gene,abundance,CDR3nt,CDR3aa
TRBV10-1,13,.,TRBJ2-2,.,TGCGCCAGCAGTGAGTCGAACTTAGGGGAGCTGTTTTTT,CASSESNLGELFF
TRBV11-2,13,.,TRBJ2-1,.,TGTGCCAGCAGCTTAGATCGGGAAAGGGAGCAGTTCTTC,CASSLDREREQFF
TRBV2,13,TRBD1,TRBJ1-1,.,TGTGCCAGCGGGGGACAGATGAACACTGAAGCTTTCTTT,CASGGQMNTEAFF
TRBV7-7,13,.,TRBJ1-1,few,TGTGCGCTTACCCCCTCTATGAACACTGAAGCTTTCTTT,CALTPSMNTEAFF
TRBV10-3,18,TRBD1,TRBJ1-3,once,TGTGCCATCAGGAACCAGACAGGGGGCTTTATCTCTGGAAACACCATATATTTT,CAIRNQTGGFISGNTIYF
TRBV11-2,14,.,TRBJ1-1,.,TGTGCCAGCAGCCCCTCCCGGGGGAACACTGAAGCTTTCTTT,CASSPSRGNTEAFF
TRBV7-9,13,.,TRBJ2-3,few,TGTGCCAGCAGCATACTTAGCACAGATACGCAGTATTTT,CASSILSTDTQYF
TRBV5-1,14,.,TRBJ1-6,.,TGCGCCAGCAGCCCAGGGGCCCATAATTCACCCCTCCACTTT,CASSPGAHNSPLHF
TRBV7-9,14,.,TRBJ1-5,.,TGTGCCAGCAGCTCAGCCCAGGGCAATCAGCCCCAGCATTTT,CASSSAQGNQPQHF
TRBV6-1,16,.,TRBJ1-5,once,TGTGCCAGCAGTGAATGGGGGGGTAGGGGCAATCAGCCCCGGCATTTT,CASSEWGGRGNQPRHF
TRBV7-3,17,TRBD1,TRBJ1-1,once,TGTGCCAGCAGCCCGACAGGACAGGGGGCCATGAACACTGAAGCTTTCTTT,CASSPTGQGAMNTEAFF
TRBV27,15,TRBD1,TRBJ2-1,.,TGTGCCAGCAGTTTCCCGGGACAGGGAAACAATGAGCAGTTCTTC,CASSFPGQGNNEQFF
TRBV6-5,13,TRBD1,TRBJ1-2,.,TGTGCCAGCACTGACAGGGCGGAGTATGGCTACACCTTC,CASTDRAEYGYTF
TRBV10-3,18,TRBD2,TRBJ2-2,.,TGTGCCATCACTGCGCGACTAGCGGGAGGGCGGGACACCGGGGAGCTGTTTTTT,CAITARLAGGRDTGELFF
TRBV27,13,TRBD1,TRBJ2-1,few,TGTGCCAGCAGTGCGGGCAGGACAGGGGAGCAGTTCTTC,CASSAGRTGEQFF
TRBV6-5,14,TRBD1,TRBJ2-2,.,TGTGCCAGCAGCCCCGGGACAGGGTACGGGGAGCTGTTTTTT,CASSPGTGYGELFF